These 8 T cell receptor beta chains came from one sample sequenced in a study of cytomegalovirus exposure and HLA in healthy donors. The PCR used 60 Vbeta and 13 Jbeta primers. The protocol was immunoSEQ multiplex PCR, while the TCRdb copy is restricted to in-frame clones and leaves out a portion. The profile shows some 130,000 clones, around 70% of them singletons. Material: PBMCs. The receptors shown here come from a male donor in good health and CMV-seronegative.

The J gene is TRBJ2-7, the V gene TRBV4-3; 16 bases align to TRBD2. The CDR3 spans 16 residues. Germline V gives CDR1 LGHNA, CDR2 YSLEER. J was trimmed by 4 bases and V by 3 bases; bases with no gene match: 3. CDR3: CASSQGLAGGHYEQYF. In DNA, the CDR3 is TGCGCCAGCAGCCAGGGACTAGCGGGGGGGCATTACGAGCAGTACTTC.

The CDR3, as DNA: TGTGCCAGAACCCTGGGACAGGGCAACTATGGCTACACCTTC. Residues: CARTLGQGNYGYTF. The rearrangement joins TRBV5-3 to TRBJ1-2; 9 bases match TRBD1. TRBV5-3 is labeled an ORF, and its function is uncertain. This CDR3 is built from 14 residues. V shed 6 bases, J shed 2 bases, and the junction held 5 bases outside the gene matches.

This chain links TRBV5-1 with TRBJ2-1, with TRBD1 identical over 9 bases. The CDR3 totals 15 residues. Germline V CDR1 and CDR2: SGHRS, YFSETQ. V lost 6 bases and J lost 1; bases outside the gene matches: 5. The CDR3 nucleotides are TGCGCCAGCACACCCGGGACAGGGTCCTACAATGAGCAGTTCTTC. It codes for CASTPGTGSYNEQFF.

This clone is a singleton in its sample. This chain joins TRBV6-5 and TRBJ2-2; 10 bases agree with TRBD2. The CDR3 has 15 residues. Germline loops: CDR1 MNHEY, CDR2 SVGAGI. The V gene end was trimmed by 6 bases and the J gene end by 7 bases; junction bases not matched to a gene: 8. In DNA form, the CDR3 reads TGTGCCAGCAGACCGAGCGGGAGGGGGGGCGGGGAGCTGTTTTTT. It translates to CASRPSGRGGGELFF.

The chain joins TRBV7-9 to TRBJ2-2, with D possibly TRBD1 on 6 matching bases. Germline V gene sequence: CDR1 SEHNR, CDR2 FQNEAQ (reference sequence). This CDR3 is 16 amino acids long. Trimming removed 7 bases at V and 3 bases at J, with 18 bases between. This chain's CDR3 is CASTLPGTKDTGELFF. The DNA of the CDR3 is TGTGCCAGCACCCTACCCGGGACAAAGGACACCGGGGAGCTGTTTTTT.

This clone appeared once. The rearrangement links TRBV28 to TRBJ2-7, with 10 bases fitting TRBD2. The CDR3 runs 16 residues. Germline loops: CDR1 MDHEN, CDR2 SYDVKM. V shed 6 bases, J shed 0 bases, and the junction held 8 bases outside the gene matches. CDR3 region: CASRPTGTSVSYEQYF. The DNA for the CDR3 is TGTGCCAGCAGACCAACCGGGACTAGCGTCTCCTACGAGCAGTACTTC.

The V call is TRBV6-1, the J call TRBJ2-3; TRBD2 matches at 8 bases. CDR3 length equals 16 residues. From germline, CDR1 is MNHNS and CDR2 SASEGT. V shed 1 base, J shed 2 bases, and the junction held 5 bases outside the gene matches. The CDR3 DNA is TGTGCCAGCAGTGAAGTATCGGGACTAGTCACAGATACGCAGTATTTT. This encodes CASSEVSGLVTDTQYF.

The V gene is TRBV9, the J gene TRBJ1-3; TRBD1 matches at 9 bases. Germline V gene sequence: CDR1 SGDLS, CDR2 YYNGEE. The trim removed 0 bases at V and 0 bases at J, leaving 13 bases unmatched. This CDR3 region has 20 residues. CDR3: CASSVDWGMTGGFSGNTIYF. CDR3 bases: TGTGCCAGCAGCGTAGATTGGGGGATGACAGGGGGATTCTCTGGAAACACCATATATTTT.